The subject of this entry is one T cell receptor (beta chain). The target of this receptor is not known. No base qualities exist here, and no much larger clone lies one base off it. These data belong to a study of T cell responses to AZD1222 COVID-19 vaccine (dated by TCRdb to about 2021). About the study as a whole: AZD1222 recipients with second doses at about 4 weeks or about 12 weeks were pooled, because spike-specific TCR depth and breadth did not differ between schedules. Trial participants were enrolled by age into 18-55, 56-69 and 70-plus year subgroups, with approximately 150, 30 and 60 TCR-sequenced participants respectively. A total of just over 230 trial participants underwent TCR sequencing, of whom about 200 had received two doses of AZD1222 and some 26 had received two doses of the MenACWY control vaccine. What the study reported, not specific to this receptor: After two AZD1222 doses, spike-specific TCR breadth and depth were significantly higher than at day 0 and than in MenACWY recipients. Only five to seven AZD1222 recipients were SARS-CoV-2 seropositive at baseline, limiting conclusions about previously exposed vaccinees. The whole spike protein was spanned by vaccine-associated CD4 TCRs, and dominant responses were seen in regions 160-218 and 743-854. The 56-69-year group was small, and its depth increase did not reach significance, likely because of low power. Participants were mostly white British and included more females than males, and it was suggested by the authors that clonal diversity may have been underestimated. Because no day 14 peak-response samples were available, repertoires were characterized only after the peak T cell response. Epitopes outside the regions mutated in the B.1.351 and B.1.1.7 variants were reportedly recognized by nearly half of the unique spike-specific TCRs.

The CDR3 regions of human TCRbeta chains were analyzed by immunosequencing. Under the source paper's analysis protocol: Repertoire TCRs were checked for matches against a reference library of SARS-CoV-2-specific TCRs that had been generated using the MIRA antigen-specificity platform. Breadth meant the fraction of unique TCRs that were SARS-CoV-2-associated, whereas depth meant the fraction of total T cells that were SARS-CoV-2-associated. Each spike-specific TCR was assigned to its reactive spike region and to a CD4 or CD8 class using the MIRA data. Log10-transformed breadth and depth values were compared by one-way ANOVA with Sidak's multiple comparisons tests. TCRdb took this table from immuneACCESS and kept in-frame rearrangements with V and J called. Such tables lack part of the clones; where checked against another copy, unresolved V genes explain under half of the gap, and the rest is unexplained. V and J calls and clone size follow that table, whereas D and trimming were derived from the DNA. The table for this sample lists 150,000 or so clones; 75% to 90% of them were counted only once. 5% to 7.5% of the sample lies in the top ten.

CDR1 and CDR2, looked up from the germline V gene, are SGHAT and FQNNGV. Ends trimmed: V by 5 bases, J by 4 bases; bases unmatched to a gene: 6. The CDR3, from cysteine to phenylalanine, totals 14 residues. Just CDR3 DNA is preserved here, 42 bases in frame from base 1. This sample's time point label indicates: baseline before first vaccination. Vaccinee samples came from UK trials COV001 and COV002, including a single-blind randomized controlled phase 2/3 trial of AZD1222 (ChAdOx1 nCoV-19) in healthy adults. For TCRbeta chain sequencing, PBMC samples were collected from trial participants at day 0 and at day 28 after the second dose.

The input for sequencing was peripheral blood, taken on day 0 of AZD1222 vaccination. The TCR sequence derives from an adult in good health. Recombination connected TRBV11-2 to TRBJ1-2; TRBD1 matches 8 bases in the middle. The CDR3 reads CASSPRDRIYGYTF. The DNA sequence reads TGTGCCAGCAGCCCCCGGGACAGGATCTATGGCTACACCTTC.